The source of this TCR beta chain is a study of regulatory T cells in long-lasting Graves disease. Findings and caveats of the study: The persistent group shared 2,500 to 3,000 public clonotypes, more than the approximately 1,000 shared by new patients.

Notes on this clonotype: Its antigen is as yet unknown.

Arm-PCR of CDR3 regions and iRepertoire HTBI primers were used to build TCR beta libraries. One entry per CDR3 protein results from TCRdb running MiXCR on the multiplex PCR reads. The sample gives 350,000 to 400,000 distinct CDR3 sequences, roughly 17% of which show up once; 20% to 25% is in the top ten. Time point denoted: newly diagnosed GD, antithyroid drugs for less than 3 months. There was RNA extracted from PBMCs, and the TCR library was made from it. The sample was also linked to a second study, of T cells in Graves' hyperthyroidism and ophthalmopathy. That report notes: First-round RT-PCR of the TCR CDR3 relied on the HTBI primer set.

The sequencing used peripheral blood mononuclear cells (PBMCs), collected at new diagnosis, from a patient treated with antithyroid drugs. This receptor was obtained from a woman aged 18-29 years with Graves disease.

CDR3 sequence: CASSPQGVTQYF. DNA for the CDR3: TGTGCCAGCAGCCCCCAAGGCGTGACCCAGTACTTC. V is TRBV9 and J is TRBJ2-5; D is undetermined. With 4 bases removed from V and 7 bases from J, the gap between germline ends came to 11 bases. CDR3 size: 12 residues. Germline V lookup: CDR1 SGDLS, CDR2 YYNGEE.